This T cell receptor (beta chain) was sequenced for a study of shared clonotypes between healthy human individuals. Study-wide results and limits: Donor scarcity curtailed the genetic and exposure-history diversity represented herein. As a rule, naive subsets had a larger estimated richness than memory subsets.

This clone was detected a few times. The target antigen is unknown. Sequenced by immunoSEQ multiplex PCR; TCRdb stores in-frame clones only, minus some. This table holds around 1.1 million clones, around three quarters found once. The germline gives CDR1 MGHRA, CDR2 YSYEKL. Trimming removed 4 bases at V and 5 bases at J, with 14 bases between. The CDR3 totals 14 residues. This receptor was taken from a man between 18 and 35 years old in good health. Some clones in this sample may be carry-over from other donors' samples. Sequences were obtained from memory CD4+ T cells from PBMCs. Stated subset: CD45RA-negative fraction. The chain combines TRBV4-1 with TRBJ1-1, with D perhaps TRBD1 (5 bases). CDR3 sequence (DNA): TGCGCCAGCAGCCCTACCCGGGGGGGGACTGAAGCTTTCTTT. It codes for CASSPTRGGTEAFF.